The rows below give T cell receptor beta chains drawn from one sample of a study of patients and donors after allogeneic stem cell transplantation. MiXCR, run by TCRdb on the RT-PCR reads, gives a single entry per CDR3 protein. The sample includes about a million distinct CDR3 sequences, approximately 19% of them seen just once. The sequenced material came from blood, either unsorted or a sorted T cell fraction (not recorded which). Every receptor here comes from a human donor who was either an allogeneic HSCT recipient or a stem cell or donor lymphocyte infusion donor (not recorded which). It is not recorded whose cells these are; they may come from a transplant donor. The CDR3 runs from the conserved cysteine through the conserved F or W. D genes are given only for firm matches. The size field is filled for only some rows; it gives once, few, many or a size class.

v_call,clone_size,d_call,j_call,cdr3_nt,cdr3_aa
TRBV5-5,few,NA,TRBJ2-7,TGTGCCAGCAGCTACTTATCAGGAGCCTACGAGCAGTACTTC,CASSYLSGAYEQYF
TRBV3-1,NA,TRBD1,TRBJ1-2,TGTGCCAGCAGCCAAGCCGGGACAGGGGGCGCCGGTCCAAATGGCTACACCTTC,CASSQAGTGGAGPNGYTF
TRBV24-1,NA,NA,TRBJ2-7,TGTGCCACCAGTGAGTGGGGCTACGAGCAGTACTTC,CATSEWGYEQYF
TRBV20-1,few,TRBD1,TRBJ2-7,TGCAGTGCTTTGGACAGGGGAGACTACGAGCAGTACTTC,CSALDRGDYEQYF
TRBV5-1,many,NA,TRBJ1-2,TGCGCCAGCAGCTTCGGCACCAATCCGGGGTGGCACACCTTC,CASSFGTNPGWHTF
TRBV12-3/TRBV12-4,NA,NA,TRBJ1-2,TGTGCCAGCAGTTTTGCCGGGCGCATGGGATACACCTTC,CASSFAGRMGYTF
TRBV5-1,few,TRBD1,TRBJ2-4,TGCGCCAGCAGCACCGGGACAGAAAACATTCAGTACTTC,CASSTGTENIQYF
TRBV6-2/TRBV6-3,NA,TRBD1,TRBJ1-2,TGTGCCAGCAGTCGTACCTTACAGGGGACTGGTGGCTACACCTTC,CASSRTLQGTGGYTF
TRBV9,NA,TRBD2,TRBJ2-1,TGTGCCAGCAGCGTAGCTAGCGGGGTTGACAATGAGCAGTTCTTC,CASSVASGVDNEQFF
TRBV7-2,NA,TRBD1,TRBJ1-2,TGTGCCAGCAGCTTAGTGGTGACAGGGAACTATGGCTACACCTTC,CASSLVVTGNYGYTF
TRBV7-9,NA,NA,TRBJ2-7,TGTGCCAGCAGCATACAGACCTACGAGCAGTACTTC,CASSIQTYEQYF
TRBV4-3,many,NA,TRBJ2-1,TGCGCCAGCAGCCAAGGTCAAGGCGGAAACAATGAGCAGTTCTTC,CASSQGQGGNNEQFF
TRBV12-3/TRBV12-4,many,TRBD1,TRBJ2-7,TGTGCCAGCAGTTTGGGGACAGCCTCCTACGAGCAGTACTTC,CASSLGTASYEQYF
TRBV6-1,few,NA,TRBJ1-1,TGTGCCAGCAGTGAATCGCTAGGGATAACTGAAGCTTTCTTT,CASSESLGITEAFF
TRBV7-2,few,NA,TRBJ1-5,TGTGCCAGCAGCTTAGCGGGACTCCGGACGAGCAATCAGCCCCAGCATTTT,CASSLAGLRTSNQPQHF
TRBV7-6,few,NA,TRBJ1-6,TGTGCCAGCAGCCCCTCTCAGGGTCTAATGTCACCCCTCCACTTT,CASSPSQGLMSPLHF
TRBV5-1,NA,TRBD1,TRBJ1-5,TGCGCCAGCAGCTTAGACAGGGAGGCAGGAAGGCATCAGCCCCAGCATTTT,CASSLDREAGRHQPQHF
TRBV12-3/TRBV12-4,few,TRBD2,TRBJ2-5,TGTGCCAGCAGTGGCGGGACTAGCGGGGAGAGGGGAGAGACCCAGTACTTC,CASSGGTSGERGETQYF
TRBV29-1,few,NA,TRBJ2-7,TGCAGCGTCGGAGTTAACTACGAGCAGTACTTC,CSVGVNYEQYF
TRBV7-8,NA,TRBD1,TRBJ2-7,TGTGCCAGCAGCTTAGCGACAGGGTATCGGTACGAGCAGTACTTC,CASSLATGYRYEQYF
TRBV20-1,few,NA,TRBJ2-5,TGCAGTGCTAGAGATCTTAATAGTATTCAAGAGACCCAGTACTTC,CSARDLNSIQETQYF
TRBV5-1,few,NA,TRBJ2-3,TGCGCCAGCAGCTCCGGACCAATGGATACGCAGTATTTT,CASSSGPMDTQYF
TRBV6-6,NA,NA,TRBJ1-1,TGTGCCAGCAGTTACGCATTCAACACTGAAGCTTTCTTT,CASSYAFNTEAFF
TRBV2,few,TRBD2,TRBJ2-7,TGTGCCAGCAGTGTCGGACTAGACGACTACGAGCAGTACTTC,CASSVGLDDYEQYF
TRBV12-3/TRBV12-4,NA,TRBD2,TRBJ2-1,TGTGCCAGCAGTTTGGGGGGGGGTATTATGAATGAGCAGTTCTTC,CASSLGGGIMNEQFF
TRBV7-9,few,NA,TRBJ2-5,TGTGCCAGTGCGGACAGACAAGAGACCCAGTACTTC,CASADRQETQYF
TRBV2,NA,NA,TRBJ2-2,TGTGCCAGGACCCCCGACAGGAAGAACACCGGGGAGCTGTTTTTT,CARTPDRKNTGELFF
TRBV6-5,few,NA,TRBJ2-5,TGTGCCAGCAGTTACTCGATAGGCGCTTTGTCGGAGACCCAGTACTTC,CASSYSIGALSETQYF
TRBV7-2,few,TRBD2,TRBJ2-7,TGTGCCAGCAGCTCGAGATCTAGCGGGAGCTCCTACGAGCAGTACTTC,CASSSRSSGSSYEQYF
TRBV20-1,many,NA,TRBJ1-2,TGCAGTGCTGGGGGGCTTTATGGCTACACCTTC,CSAGGLYGYTF